Below, 31 T cell receptor beta chains from the same sample are listed, as sequenced in a study of OX40 agonist ivuxolimab in advanced cancers. Profiling relied on immunoSEQ multiplex PCR, and the TCRdb table lists in-frame clones only, not all of them. Of about 34,000 clones listed, approximately 91% are singletons. This specimen was CD4+ or CD8+ T cells sorted from blood, taken in a trial of the OX40 agonist ivuxolimab. These TCRs come from an adult with an advanced solid tumor such as melanoma, head and neck, liver or kidney cancer.

The rearrangement uses TRBV28 and TRBJ2-2; D perhaps matches TRBD2 (5 bases). The CDR3 is 15 residues long. Germline CDR1 is MDHEN and CDR2 is SYDVKM. With 2 bases removed from V and 4 bases from J, the gap between germline ends came to 11 bases. The CDR3, as DNA: TGTGCCAGCAGTTTAGCAGCGGAGCCCACCGGGGAGCTGTTTTTT. It encodes CASSLAAEPTGELFF.

The V gene is TRBV6-1, the J gene TRBJ2-2; D perhaps matches TRBD1 (6 bases). The CDR3 covers 12 residues. V dropped 7 bases and J dropped 7 bases, with 10 bases sitting between them. CDR1 MNHNS and CDR2 SASEGT come from the germline V gene. CDR3 sequence (DNA): TGTGCCAGCAAAGACAGGATCGGGGAGCTGTTTTTT. Its protein is CASKDRIGELFF.

V gene TRBV7-9 combines with J gene TRBJ2-7, with 8 bases identical to TRBD1. The length of the CDR3 is 15 residues. Trimming cost V 5 bases and J 7 bases; bases outside gene matches: 13. Germline V gene data show CDR1 as SEHNR and CDR2 as FQNEAQ (reference sequence). The CDR3 bases are TGTGCCAGCAGCCCAACAGGGGGGAATGTTGGTGAGCAGTACTTC. Translating it yields CASSPTGGNVGEQYF.

The rearrangement uses TRBV10-2 and TRBJ2-3, with D tentatively TRBD1 (5 bases). There are 14 residues in the CDR3. Germline V gene sequence: CDR1 WSHSY, CDR2 SAAADI. V was trimmed by 8 bases and J by 0 bases, leaving 12 bases between them. For the CDR3, the DNA is TGCGCCAGCGGGATAGGGGCTAGCACAGATACGCAGTATTTT. Its protein is CASGIGASTDTQYF.

The V call is TRBV2, the J call TRBJ1-3; TRBD1 agrees at 8 bases. Germline loops: CDR1 SNHLY, CDR2 FYNNEI. After removal of 7 bases from V and 3 bases from J, the junction contained 5 bases not matched to a gene. This CDR3 is built from 14 residues. The CDR3 DNA sequence: TGTGCCAGCAAGGACAGGGTGAATGGAAACACCATATATTTT. Its translation is CASKDRVNGNTIYF.

The chain joins TRBV28 to TRBJ2-3; 8 bases match TRBD1. The CDR3 length is 16 residues. Germline lookup yields CDR1 MDHEN and CDR2 SYDVKM. The V gene end was trimmed by 5 bases and the J gene end by 5 bases; junction bases not matched to a gene: 12. The CDR3 region is CASSHRSSGGLDTQYF. CDR3 DNA: TGTGCCAGCAGTCATCGGTCGTCAGGGGGCTTAGATACGCAGTATTTT.

The gene calls are TRBV2 and TRBJ2-4, with a tentative D call TRBD2 (6 bases). Germline V gene data show CDR1 as SNHLY and CDR2 as FYNNEI. The CDR3 extends over 14 amino acids. The V and J ends lost 7 bases and 7 bases respectively, with 17 bases between them. The CDR3 sequence: CASTPVGTVNIQYF. CDR3 nucleotide sequence: TGTGCCAGCACTCCTGTGGGGACTGTGAACATTCAGTACTTC.

J is TRBJ1-2 and V is TRBV6-1; D remains unclear. The germline V gene has CDR1 MNHNS and CDR2 SASEGT. This CDR3 has 15 amino acids. Trimming shortened V by 7 bases and J by 0 bases, and 15 bases separated the two germline ends. The CDR3 here is CASMGTYISNYGYTF. CDR3 coding DNA: TGTGCCAGCATGGGCACATATATTTCTAACTATGGCTACACCTTC.

The chain links TRBV7-6 to TRBJ2-7, with D perhaps TRBD2 (5 bases). Germline CDR1 and CDR2: SGHVS and FNYEAQ. Deletions cut 3 bases from V and 9 bases from J, with 15 bases between. CDR3 size: 13 residues. The CDR3 protein is CASSLGVARVQYF. CDR3 bases: TGTGCCAGCAGCTTGGGAGTCGCAAGGGTGCAGTACTTC.

The chain is built from TRBV6-5 and TRBJ1-5; D is ambiguous. The germline V gene has CDR1 MNHEY and CDR2 SVGAGI. CDR3 length equals 12 residues. With 7 bases removed from V and 3 bases from J, the gap between germline ends came to 7 bases. The CDR3 here is CASTEFNQPQHF. For the CDR3, the DNA is TGTGCCAGCACAGAATTCAATCAGCCCCAGCATTTT.

The V and J genes are TRBV9 and TRBJ2-7; no firm D call. Trimming shortened V by 0 bases and J by 8 bases, and 18 bases separated the two germline ends. Germline assignment: CDR1 SGDLS and CDR2 YYNGEE. The CDR3 totals 15 residues. The CDR3 loop reads CASSVDDDPIAKQYF. The CDR3 nucleotides are TGTGCCAGCAGCGTAGATGACGACCCTATAGCCAAGCAGTACTTC. Complete variable domain (other parts from reference TRBV9 and TRBJ2-7): DSGVTQTPKHLITATGQRVTLRCSPRSGDLSVYWYQQSLDQGLQFLIQYYNGEERAKGNILERFSAQQFPDLHSELNLSSLELGDSALYFCASSVDDDPIAKQYFGPGTRLTVT.

The chain links TRBV18 to TRBJ1-1; D gene uncertain. The CDR3 has 13 residues. From germline, CDR1 is KGHSH and CDR2 LQKENI. The V gene lost 3 bases and the J gene lost 5 bases, with 10 bases spanning the gap. The CDR3 is CASSPTMRTEAFF. In DNA form, the CDR3 reads TGTGCCAGCTCACCCACCATGAGGACTGAAGCTTTCTTT.

The CDR3 region is CASSYSVRVNTEAFF. CDR3 in DNA: TGTGCCAGCAGTTACTCTGTCAGGGTCAACACTGAAGCTTTCTTT. The rearrangement links TRBV6-6 to TRBJ1-1, with D possibly TRBD1 on 5 matching bases. The CDR3 sequence is 15 residues long. V gave up 0 bases and J gave up 2 bases, with 10 bases separating them. The germline gives CDR1 MNHNY, CDR2 SVGAGI (reference sequence).

The V gene is TRBV7-9, the J gene TRBJ2-6, with D perhaps TRBD2 (5 bases). Trimming took 7 bases from V and 0 from J, leaving 10 bases between them. CDR1 is SEHNR and CDR2 is FQNEAQ in the germline V gene (reference sequence). The CDR3 has 15 amino acids. The CDR3 here is CASTLGSSGANVLTF. For the CDR3, the DNA is TGTGCCAGCACCTTGGGGAGCTCTGGGGCCAACGTCCTGACTTTC.

The chain links TRBV7-2 to TRBJ1-2; 8 positions agree with TRBD1. CDR1 and CDR2 (germline): SGHTA, FQGNSA. This CDR3 is 16 amino acids long. The V segment lost 2 bases and the J segment 3 bases; nucleotides outside the gene matches: 8. CDR3 region: CASSLFPGQVDYGYTF. The CDR3 nucleotides are TGTGCCAGCAGCTTATTTCCGGGACAGGTAGACTATGGCTACACCTTC.

This chain links TRBV6-5 with TRBJ2-5; tentatively, D is TRBD1 (5 bases). CDR1 is MNHEY, CDR2 SVGAGI, per germline. CDR3 length: 15 residues. V shed 2 bases and J shed 1 base, with 11 bases lying between them. The CDR3 here is CASSYLRQIQETQYF. The CDR3 DNA follows: TGTGCCAGCAGTTACCTCCGACAGATCCAAGAGACCCAGTACTTC.

The rearrangement links TRBV19 to TRBJ1-2, with D perhaps TRBD1 (5 bases). The CDR3 contains 15 residues. Deletions cut 4 bases from V and 6 bases from J, with 18 bases between. CDR1 LNHDA and CDR2 SQIVND come from the germline V gene (reference sequence). The CDR3 DNA follows: TGTGCCAGTAGTACCCGGGACCTTATAAATAATGGCTACACCTTC. Translating gives CASSTRDLINNGYTF.

The sample holds a few counts of this clone. This sequence joins TRBV28 and TRBJ1-5, with D maybe TRBD1 (5 bases). With 3 bases removed from V and 10 bases from J, the gap between germline ends came to 16 bases. CDR1 is MDHEN, CDR2 SYDVKM, per germline. This CDR3 comprises 14 residues. CDR3 region: CASSLGTRVTPQHF. CDR3 sequence (DNA): TGTGCCAGCAGTTTGGGAACCAGGGTTACCCCCCAGCATTTT.

The gene calls are TRBV7-2 and TRBJ1-2, with D unresolved. Per the germline V gene, CDR1 is SGHTA and CDR2 is FQGNSA. Trimming took 1 base from V and 8 from J, leaving 14 bases between them. The CDR3 contains 14 residues. The CDR3 DNA follows: TGTGCCAGCAGCTTAGTATACGGCCTATACGGCTACACCTTC. Translated, it gives CASSLVYGLYGYTF.

This clone was seen a single time. The chain is built from TRBV6-6 and TRBJ1-1, with 7 bases lining up with TRBD1. The germline gives CDR1 MNHNY, CDR2 SVGAGI (reference sequence). The CDR3 spans 15 residues. The V and J ends lost 6 bases and 0 bases, in that order; junction bases with no gene match: 7. CDR3: CASRLQGQVNTEAFF. The CDR3, as DNA: TGTGCCAGCAGACTACAAGGACAGGTGAACACTGAAGCTTTCTTT.

The chain joins TRBV28 to TRBJ2-1, with 9 bases fitting TRBD2. The length of the CDR3 is 15 residues. Germline CDR1 is MDHEN and CDR2 is SYDVKM. The junction had 5 bases not matched to a gene; V was cut back by 3 bases and J by 5 bases. CDR3 in amino acids: CASSFRASGDNEQFF. Written as DNA, the CDR3 is TGTGCCAGCAGTTTCAGGGCTAGCGGGGACAATGAGCAGTTCTTC. The variable domain in full, completed from reference TRBV28 and TRBJ2-1, reads DVKVTQSSRYLVKRTGEKVFLECVQDMDHENMFWYRQDPGLGLRLIYFSYDVKMKEKGDIPEGYSVSREKKERFSLILESASTNQTSMYLCASSFRASGDNEQFFGPGTRLTVL.

This chain joins TRBV25-1 and TRBJ2-7; D is perhaps TRBD1 (6 bases). V dropped 8 bases and J dropped 0 bases, with 20 bases sitting between them. The CDR3 runs to 16 residues. From germline, CDR1 is MGHDK and CDR2 SYGVNS. CDR3 region: CASARNRDTSSYEQYF. The CDR3 region has the DNA TGTGCCAGCGCTAGAAACCGGGACACCAGCTCCTACGAGCAGTACTTC.

The chain uses TRBV10-3 and TRBJ1-4; no clear D gene. Trimming cost V 6 bases and J 2 bases, with 7 bases left between them. Germline assignment: CDR1 ENHRY and CDR2 SYGVKD. This CDR3 is built from 13 residues. CDR3 region: CAIRRETNEKLFF. The CDR3 nucleotides are TGTGCCATCAGACGGGAGACTAATGAAAAACTGTTTTTT.

By share of the sample, this clone is medium-sized. The CDR3: CASSLDASGRNYGYTF. The CDR3 nucleotides read TGTGCCAGCAGCTTGGACGCCTCCGGGCGCAACTATGGCTACACCTTC. V and J are TRBV5-5 and TRBJ1-2; unclear D gene. CDR3 size: 16 residues. Trimming left V 0 bases short and J 2 bases short, with 14 bases between. In germline, CDR1 is SGHKS, CDR2 YYEKEE (reference sequence). Looking up the rest from reference TRBV5-5 and TRBJ1-2 gives the full variable domain: DAGVTQSPTHLIKTRGQQVTLRCSPISGHKSVSWYQQVLGQGPQFIFQYYEKEERGRGNFPDRFSARQFPNYSSELNVNALLLGDSALYLCASSLDASGRNYGYTFGSGTRLTVV.

The chain joins TRBV28 to TRBJ1-2, with TRBD1 matching over 7 bases. The V segment lost 6 bases and the J segment 4 bases; nucleotides outside the gene matches: 8. The germline V gene encodes CDR1 MDHEN and CDR2 SYDVKM. This CDR3 has 14 residues. Here the CDR3 DNA reads TGTGCCAGCAGAAACACAGGGGTTAGCTATGGCTACACCTTC. Protein: CASRNTGVSYGYTF.

This chain joins TRBV7-8 and TRBJ2-1; TRBD1 aligns across 10 bases. This CDR3 contains 15 residues. Germline V lookup: CDR1 SGHVS, CDR2 FQNEAQ. J gave up 12 bases and V 0 bases, and 8 bases lay outside the gene matches. Here the CDR3 reads CASSLAISWDRGQFF. As DNA, the CDR3 is TGTGCCAGCAGCTTAGCGATCTCTTGGGACAGGGGGCAGTTCTTC.

In nucleotides, the CDR3 is TGTGCCAGCAGTGAAGAGGGGGACAGCGGGGAGCTGTTTTTT. The encoded protein is CASSEEGDSGELFF. The rearrangement links TRBV6-1 to TRBJ2-2, with 7 bases aligning to TRBD1. The CDR3 loop spans 14 amino acids. The J segment lost 7 bases and the V segment lost 1 base, leaving 3 bases of the junction unmatched. Germline CDR1 MNHNS, CDR2 SASEGT.

The chain joins TRBV11-2 to TRBJ1-1; a possible D gene is TRBD1 (5 bases). V lost 3 bases to trimming and J lost 4 bases, with 15 bases between them. CDR3 size: 15 residues. Per germline, CDR1 SGHAT and CDR2 FQNNGV. The CDR3 sequence: CASSFGRAVSTEAFF. CDR3 sequence (DNA): TGTGCCAGCAGCTTCGGCAGGGCGGTATCCACTGAAGCTTTCTTT.

Written as DNA, the CDR3 is TGTGCCAGCTTCCCCTCGGGGGGAACTAATGAAAAACTGTTTTTT. Translation: CASFPSGGTNEKLFF. The chain couples TRBV28 to TRBJ1-4, with D possibly TRBD1 on 5 matching bases. The CDR3 runs to 15 residues. V lost 8 bases to trimming and J lost 1 base, with 14 bases between them. From germline, CDR1 is MDHEN and CDR2 SYDVKM.

This chain uses TRBV2 with TRBJ2-2; the match to TRBD1 covers 7 bases. J gave up 0 bases and V 2 bases, and 0 bases lay outside the gene matches. Looked up from germline, CDR1 is SNHLY and CDR2 is FYNNEI. This CDR3 spans 15 amino acids. The CDR3 nucleotides are TGTGCCAGCAGTGAAACAGGGGCGAACACCGGGGAGCTGTTTTTT. Translating it yields CASSETGANTGELFF.

The V gene is TRBV11-2, the J gene TRBJ1-2; a weak D match, TRBD1 (5 bases). V was trimmed by 1 base and J by 4 bases, leaving 10 bases between them. This CDR3 region has 14 residues. The germline gives CDR1 SGHAT, CDR2 FQNNGV. The CDR3 region has the DNA TGTGCCAGCAGCTTAGGGGGCGCGGGCTATGGCTACACCTTC. This sequence encodes CASSLGGAGYGYTF.